Reported below is one T cell receptor (beta chain). The data are from a study of blood T cell repertoires in COVID-19. The data were produced by immunoSEQ multiplex PCR, yet TCRdb's version contains in-frame clones alone and is incomplete. Here the sample spans 50,000 to 65,000 clones, around four fifths being singletons. Looked up from germline, CDR1 is SGHTA and CDR2 is FQGNSA. The CDR3 consists of 15 residues. V dropped 5 bases and J dropped 5 bases, with 19 bases sitting between them. The clonotype originates from a woman aged 50 to 65 with active or convalescent COVID-19. The chain joins TRBV7-2 to TRBJ2-7; weak D call: TRBD2 (5 bases). Sample: peripheral blood. CDR3 bases: TGTGCCAGCAGCGCCCGCCCGAACGGACTTAACGAGCAGTACTTC. It codes for CASSARPNGLNEQYF.